A selection of T cell receptor beta chains follows, all from one sample in a study of glioma-infiltrating T cells after dendritic cell vaccination. Method: immunoSEQ multiplex PCR; TCRdb's copy keeps in-frame clones and lacks some. The sample contains approximately 50,000 clones, over 65% of which appear only once. The sample consisted of blood, taken after dendritic cell vaccination. Receptors were obtained from a human donor with glioblastoma. Both conserved end residues are part of each CDR3. D genes are given only for firm matches. Clone size, where shown, is once, few, many, or a class for clones that have expanded.

d_gene	v_gene	j_gene	abundance	len	CDR3nt	CDR3aa
TRBD2	TRBV4-1	TRBJ2-7	-	15	TGCGCCAGCAGTCCGGGACTAGCGGCGTCCTACGAGCAGTACTTC	CASSPGLAASYEQYF
-	TRBV7-2	TRBJ2-1	-	16	TGTGCCAGCAGCAAGTACGACAGGATCCACTACAATGAGCAGTTCTTC	CASSKYDRIHYNEQFF
TRBD2	TRBV19	TRBJ2-5	-	14	TGTGCCAGTAGTATGCGGGGGGGTCAAGAGACCCAGTACTTC	CASSMRGGQETQYF
TRBD2	TRBV6-4	TRBJ2-3	-	16	TGTGCCAGCAGTCTTGCTAGCGGGGGTAGCACAGATACGCAGTATTTT	CASSLASGGSTDTQYF
TRBD1	TRBV29-1	TRBJ2-6	few	18	TGCAGCGTTGGGACAGGGATAAGTGGAAATACTGGGGCCAACGTCCTGACTTTC	CSVGTGISGNTGANVLTF
-	TRBV7-6	TRBJ1-3	-	16	TGTGCCAGCAGCAGAAGGGGGGGAGACTCTGGAAACACCATATATTTT	CASSRRGGDSGNTIYF
-	TRBV5-1	TRBJ1-2	once	11	TGCGCCAGCAGCATTGACAGGAGCTACACCTTC	CASSIDRSYTF
TRBD1	TRBV6-5	TRBJ1-2	-	14	TGTGCCAGCAGTGAACAGGGGGGGGGCTATGGCTACACCTTC	CASSEQGGGYGYTF
TRBD1	TRBV10-3	TRBJ1-2	once	13	TGTGCCATCAGTCGACAGGGCGGCTATGGCTACACCTTC	CAISRQGGYGYTF
TRBD2	TRBV9	TRBJ2-5	-	15	TGTGCCAGCAGCGTTAGCGGGGGGAGGTTAGAGACCCAGTACTTC	CASSVSGGRLETQYF
TRBD2	TRBV9	TRBJ2-1	-	15	TGTGCCAGCAGCGTTGGCGGGGGGGTCCCCAATGAGCAGTTCTTC	CASSVGGGVPNEQFF
-	TRBV7-3	TRBJ1-1	-	13	TGTGCCAGCAGCTCTGAGCGGAACACTGAAGCTTTCTTT	CASSSERNTEAFF
-	TRBV9	TRBJ2-3	-	12	TGTGCCAGCAGCTTGTCTACAGATACGCAGTATTTT	CASSLSTDTQYF
-	TRBV10-3	TRBJ1-6	few	14	TGTGCCATCCGGGAGACACACTCCTCCTCACCCCTCCACTTT	CAIRETHSSSPLHF
TRBD1	TRBV5-1	TRBJ1-1	many	15	TGCGCCAGCAGCTTGGAAGACAGGGGGATCACTGAAGCTTTCTTT	CASSLEDRGITEAFF
-	TRBV4-2	TRBJ1-4	-	19	TGTGCCAGCAGCCAAGAACGTGGGGGAGAATTTGGGGGAGGTGAAAAACTGTTTTTT	CASSQERGGEFGGGEKLFF
TRBD1	TRBV29-1	TRBJ1-1	-	14	TGCAGCGCCAACAGGGGGCGTGAGAACCCTGAAGCTTTCTTT	CSANRGRENPEAFF
TRBD2	TRBV5-1	TRBJ2-1	-	16	TGCGCCAGCAGCTTGGGACTAGCGGGAGGCTACAATGAGCAGTTCTTC	CASSLGLAGGYNEQFF
-	TRBV4-3	TRBJ2-3	-	16	TGCGCCAGCAGCCAAGATTACAGGGACAGCACAGATACGCAGTATTTT	CASSQDYRDSTDTQYF
-	TRBV25-1	TRBJ1-6	-	14	TGTGCCAGCAGTGACGTTGGGCTTATTTCACCCCTCCACTTT	CASSDVGLISPLHF
TRBD1	TRBV7-3	TRBJ1-2	-	13	TGTGCCAGCAGCCCAGACAGGGGATATGGCTACACCTTC	CASSPDRGYGYTF
TRBD2	TRBV5-8	TRBJ2-1	-	16	TGTGCCAGCAGCTTGGGACTAGCGGGGGGGCGGAATGAGCAGTTCTTC	CASSLGLAGGRNEQFF
-	TRBV2	TRBJ2-3	-	15	TGTGCCAGCAGTGGAACCCAGCGGAGCACAGATACGCAGTATTTT	CASSGTQRSTDTQYF